Below, one T cell receptor (beta chain) is given with its context. V gave up 5 bases and J gave up 5 bases; unmatched junction bases: 14. The CDR3 has 16 amino acids. Germline V gene lookup returns CDR1 SGHVS and CDR2 FQNEAQ. The data are from a study of blood T cell repertoires in COVID-19. Study background: There were acute and convalescent COVID-19 samples, and they came from the United States, Italy and Spain. Sources were T cells, B-cell-depleted T cells, or PBMCs; the material itself was cDNA or gDNA.

In the original workflow: The assay estimated nucleated cells by amplifying reference gene primers. Method: immunoSEQ multiplex PCR; TCRdb's copy keeps in-frame clones and lacks some. D and trimming come from the DNA, and the V and J calls and clone size come from that table. This sample has tens of thousands of clones, with around nine tenths found just once. Specimen: peripheral blood. The V call is TRBV7-8, the J call TRBJ1-2, with 7 bases that match TRBD1. This receptor was identified in a woman aged 80 or older with active or convalescent COVID-19. The DNA of the CDR3 is TGTGCCAGCAGCCCAACGACAGGGACCCTCCCTTATGGCTACACCTTC. Protein sequence: CASSPTTGTLPYGYTF.